The sequence of this TCR beta chain was determined in a study of PD-1 blockade in classical Hodgkin lymphoma. Overall study findings and caveats: When nivolumab was started under 1 year after ASCT, patients were excluded.

Assay: immunoSEQ multiplex PCR; the TCRdb copy retains only in-frame clones and omits some. The sample contains over 60,000 clones, 75% to 95% of which appear only once. V lost 4 bases, J lost 0 bases, and 8 bases stayed unmatched. This CDR3 comprises 17 residues. The germline gives CDR1 MGHRA, CDR2 YSYEKL. Remarks on this clone: Its antigen is unidentified.

The sample's time point: cycle 4 day 1 (C4D1), after around six weeks of nivolumab. Every single patient, without exception, relapsed after autologous stem cell transplantation, and brentuximab vedotin exposure varied. The clonotype comes from a human donor with classical Hodgkin lymphoma. The sample consisted of peripheral blood mononuclear cells (PBMCs), taken before the fourth cycle of nivolumab. The V and J genes are TRBV4-1 and TRBJ1-1, with 10 bases matching TRBD1. As DNA, the CDR3 is TGCGCCAGCAGCCCTCCGGGACAGGGGCCGTTGAACACTGAAGCTTTCTTT. Protein sequence: CASSPPGQGPLNTEAFF.